Below are 20 T cell receptor beta chains sequenced from a single sample in a study of T cells after yellow fever vaccination. TCRdb recomputed calls from the 5' RACE reads with MiXCR, one row per CDR3 protein. The sample has about 210,000 distinct CDR3 sequences; under 3.5% are singletons. The sequences come from CD4+ T cells sorted from PBMCs, collected 10 days after the yellow fever booster vaccination. The receptors were gathered from a man in his late teens or twenties who received the YFV17D yellow fever vaccine.

This clonotype came up many times. This sequence joins TRBV7-2 and TRBJ1-2; 9 nucleotides align to TRBD1. Trimming took 1 base from V and 1 from J; bases not matched to a gene: 4. The CDR3 has 16 residues. Germline lookup yields CDR1 SGHTA and CDR2 FQGNSA. The CDR3, as DNA: TGTGCCAGCAGCTTAGAGTGGACAGGGGATAACTATGGCTACACCTTC. Translating gives CASSLEWTGDNYGYTF. Full variable domain (missing parts from reference TRBV7-2 and TRBJ1-2): GAGVSQSPSNKVTEKGKDVELRCDPISGHTALYWYRQSLGQGLEFLIYFQGNSAPDKSGLPSDRFSAERTGGSVSTLTIQRTQQEDSAVYLCASSLEWTGDNYGYTFGSGTRLTVV.

V usage is TRBV30 and J usage is TRBJ2-5; 8 nucleotides align to TRBD1. The germline V gene has CDR1 GTSNPN and CDR2 SVGIG (reference sequence). V was clipped by 3 bases and J by 5 bases; unmatched bases: 5. The CDR3 consists of 13 residues. The CDR3 region is CAWSDRGRETQYF. Written as DNA, the CDR3 is TGTGCCTGGAGCGACAGGGGCCGGGAGACCCAGTACTTC.

The rearrangement joins TRBV9 to TRBJ2-7; 8 bases are a match to TRBD1. Germline V gene data show CDR1 as SGDLS and CDR2 as YYNGEE. The V gene end was trimmed by 3 bases and the J gene end by 3 bases; junction bases not matched to a gene: 5. The CDR3 sequence is 14 residues long. This chain's CDR3 is CASSAGQVVYEQYF. As DNA, the CDR3 is TGTGCCAGCAGCGCGGGACAGGTGGTCTACGAGCAGTACTTC.

This clonotype was counted between two and nine times. This sequence joins TRBV6-6 and TRBJ2-7, with D hard to call. This CDR3 has 13 amino acids. Germline values: CDR1 MNHNY, CDR2 SVGAGI (reference sequence). V lost 7 bases, J lost 0 bases, and 10 bases lay in between. The CDR3 loop is CASNVGRSYEQYV. Here the CDR3 DNA reads TGTGCCAGCAACGTCGGGCGCTCCTACGAGCAGTACGTC.

This clonotype was counted ten times or more. This chain links TRBV7-9 with TRBJ2-3; D perhaps matches TRBD1 (5 bases). Germline V gives CDR1 SEHNR, CDR2 FQNEAQ (reference sequence). CDR3 length: 14 amino acids. V lost 1 base, J lost 4 bases, and 9 bases lay in between. Here the CDR3 DNA reads TGTGCCAGCAGCTTAGGTCAGGGCCCAGATACGCAGTATTTT. Residues: CASSLGQGPDTQYF.

This clonotype was seen at least ten times. This chain joins TRBV5-4 and TRBJ2-1; 13 bases are shared with TRBD2. CDR1 is SGHNT, CDR2 YYREEE, per germline (reference sequence). The CDR3 runs 15 residues. Losses at the gene ends were 3 bases for V and 9 bases for J; bases not matched to a gene: 6. CDR3 nucleotide sequence: TGTGCCAGCAGCTCCCGACTAGCGGGGGGCACTGAGCAGTTCTTC. Amino acids: CASSSRLAGGTEQFF.

This clonotype was found many times. The rearrangement uses TRBV14 and TRBJ2-6; D is unresolved. This CDR3 has 14 residues. Trimming stripped 1 base from V and 5 bases from J, with 6 bases between. The V gene's germline CDR1 is SGHDN and CDR2 FVKESK. The DNA of the CDR3 is TGTGCCAGCAGCCAAGGACTTTGGGCCAACGTCCTGACTTTC. This encodes CASSQGLWANVLTF.

This clonotype has ten or more counts. The chain employs TRBV6-2 or TRBV6-3 and TRBJ1-1, with D tentatively TRBD1 (5 bases). Per the germline V gene, CDR1 is MNHEY and CDR2 is SVGEGT. V was clipped by 4 bases and J by 5 bases, with 14 bases between them. CDR3 length: 14 residues. CDR3 in DNA: TGTGCCAGCAGTTTTCCAGGGTGGGAGACTGAAGCTTTCTTT. Translation gives CASSFPGWETEAFF.

This clonotype showed up many times. The chain carries TRBV5-6 and TRBJ1-5; a possible D gene is TRBD1 (5 bases). The CDR3 loop spans 17 amino acids. Trimming took 1 base from V and 4 from J, leaving 18 bases between them. The germline V gene encodes CDR1 SGHDT and CDR2 YYEEEE. As DNA, the CDR3 is TGTGCCAGCAGCTTGTGGGGGGAAACCGGTGGAAATCAGCCCCAGCATTTT. This codes for CASSLWGETGGNQPQHF.

This chain connects TRBV10-3 to TRBJ2-1, with 14 bases identical to TRBD2. The germline V gene has CDR1 ENHRY and CDR2 SYGVKD. There are 15 residues in the CDR3. V was clipped by 6 bases and J by 6 bases; unmatched bases: 4. The CDR3 sequence is CAIRPGLAGVNEQFF. The DNA for the CDR3 is TGTGCCATCAGGCCGGGACTAGCGGGGGTCAATGAGCAGTTCTTC.

This clonotype was detected many times. The gene calls are TRBV5-1 and TRBJ2-1, with D perhaps matching TRBD1 (6 bases). Germline assignment: CDR1 SGHRS and CDR2 YFSETQ. V shed 0 bases and J shed 5 bases, with 12 bases lying between them. This CDR3 is 15 amino acids long. The CDR3 nucleotides read TGCGCCAGCAGCTTGGCCTCAGGACAGAACAATGAGCAGTTCTTC. This encodes CASSLASGQNNEQFF.

V usage is TRBV20-1 and J usage is TRBJ1-2; 7 positions match TRBD1. The CDR3 is 15 residues long. The germline V gene has CDR1 DFQATT and CDR2 SNEGSKA (reference sequence). Losses at the gene ends were 6 bases for V and 8 bases for J; bases not matched to a gene: 18. The CDR3 loop is CSASKGGGPIGGYTF. For the CDR3, the DNA is TGCAGTGCCTCCAAGGGAGGGGGCCCTATTGGGGGCTACACCTTC.

This clonotype came up a few times. The chain couples TRBV20-1 to TRBJ2-7; 7 bases are shared with TRBD2. Trimming at V came to 0 bases and at J to 2 bases, leaving 7 bases not matched to a gene. CDR1 DFQATT and CDR2 SNEGSKA come from the germline V gene (reference sequence). The CDR3 is 15 residues long. The CDR3 region is CSAREPSGTPYEQYF. In DNA, the CDR3 is TGCAGTGCTAGAGAACCGAGCGGGACCCCCTACGAGCAGTACTTC.

At least ten counts were recorded for this clonotype. The chain is built from TRBV4-3 and TRBJ1-2, with TRBD1 matching over 7 bases. This CDR3 region has 17 residues. Germline CDR1 LGHNA, CDR2 YSLEER. V trimming: 0 bases; J trimming: 3 bases; junction bases outside the gene matches: 10. The DNA of the CDR3 is TGCGCCAGCAGCCAAGAGGGAAGAGGGGGCAAGGACTATGGCTACACCTTC. Translation: CASSQEGRGGKDYGYTF.

This clonotype came up a few times. The V call is TRBV4-3, the J call TRBJ2-3, with a possible D match to TRBD2 (6 bases). CDR3 length equals 15 residues. The germline V gene has CDR1 LGHNA and CDR2 YSLEER. The ends were cut back, 0 bases at V and 6 bases at J, with 13 bases in the middle. As DNA, the CDR3 is TGCGCCAGCAGCCAAGAGGGGAGGCGCTCGGATACGCAGTATTTT. The encoded protein is CASSQEGRRSDTQYF.

This clonotype turned up a few times. The chain couples TRBV5-1 to TRBJ1-6, with D possibly matching TRBD1 (5 bases). From germline, CDR1 is SGHRS and CDR2 YFSETQ. The CDR3 is 12 amino acids. V gave up 7 bases and J gave up 8 bases, with 10 bases separating them. The CDR3 is CASARGDSPLHF. The CDR3 bases are TGCGCCAGCGCGAGGGGAGATTCACCCCTCCACTTT.

In this sample, this clonotype turned up many times. V usage is TRBV7-2 and J usage is TRBJ2-3, with a weak D call TRBD2 (5 bases). The CDR3 spans 16 residues. In germline, CDR1 is SGHTA, CDR2 FQGNSA. V lost 2 bases and J 6 bases, leaving 18 bases between the germline ends. CDR3 in DNA: TGTGCCAGCAGCTTAAGAGGAGCGCAACGAGGGGATACGCAGTATTTT. Its protein product is CASSLRGAQRGDTQYF.

This clonotype was detected ten times or more. The CDR3 nucleotides are TGTGCCAGCAGCGAATACAGGGGTCGTCTGTTTTTT. Translating gives CASSEYRGRLFF. The rearrangement links TRBV27 to TRBJ1-4, with TRBD1 identical over 7 bases. The V segment lost 6 bases and the J segment 14 bases; nucleotides outside the gene matches: 9. The CDR3 contains 12 residues. Germline CDR1 reads MNHEY; CDR2 reads SMNVEV (reference sequence). The full variable domain, in which reference TRBV27 and TRBJ1-4 provide the parts outside the CDR3, is EAQVTQNPRYLITVTGKKLTVTCSQNMNHEYMSWYRQDPGLGLRQIYYSMNVEVTDKGDVPEGYKVSRKEKRNFPLILESPSPNQTSLYFCASSEYRGRLFFGSGTQLSVL.

This clonotype was detected ten times or more. V gene TRBV7-2 combines with J gene TRBJ2-3; D is undetermined. Germline V CDR1 and CDR2: SGHTA, FQGNSA. The length of the CDR3 is 12 residues. V was shortened by 3 bases and J by 3 bases, with 4 bases between the two germline ends. Here the CDR3 DNA reads TGTGCCAGCAGCTTCGCTACAGATACGCAGTATTTT. This sequence encodes CASSFATDTQYF.

The J gene is TRBJ2-3, the V gene TRBV4-2; D gene unclear. From germline, CDR1 is LGHNA and CDR2 YNFKEQ. The CDR3 has 13 residues. The V gene lost 1 base and the J gene lost 4 bases, with 6 bases spanning the gap. The CDR3 DNA reads as TGTGCCAGCAGCCAAGCGAATGCAGATACGCAGTATTTT. Its translation is CASSQANADTQYF.